This T cell receptor (beta chain) derives from a study of CD8 T cells in Susac syndrome. Random hexamers primed reverse transcription of 0.5 to 1 ug RNA. MiXCR, run by TCRdb on the immunoSEQ multiplex PCR reads, gives a single entry per CDR3 protein. The sample has some 110,000 distinct CDR3 sequences, more than 80% seen once. The sequenced sample was CD8+ T cells from PBMCs. This TCR derives from a human donor with multiple sclerosis.

The CDR3 sequence is CATRAGSYNEQFF. The DNA for the CDR3 is TGTGCCACCAGGGCGGGCTCCTACAATGAGCAGTTCTTC. The chain joins TRBV15 to TRBJ2-1; TRBD2 might be the D (5 bases). The germline V gene encodes CDR1 LNHNV and CDR2 YYDKDF (reference sequence). The CDR3 is 13 residues long. Trimming pared 6 bases from V and 0 bases from J, leaving 6 bases between. Drawing the rest from reference TRBV15 and TRBJ2-1, the complete variable domain is DAMVIQNPRYQVTQFGKPVTLSCSQTLNHNVMYWYQQKSSQAPKLLFHYYDKDFNNEADTPDNFQSRRPNTSFCFLDIRSPGLGDTAMYLCATRAGSYNEQFFGPGTRLTVL.